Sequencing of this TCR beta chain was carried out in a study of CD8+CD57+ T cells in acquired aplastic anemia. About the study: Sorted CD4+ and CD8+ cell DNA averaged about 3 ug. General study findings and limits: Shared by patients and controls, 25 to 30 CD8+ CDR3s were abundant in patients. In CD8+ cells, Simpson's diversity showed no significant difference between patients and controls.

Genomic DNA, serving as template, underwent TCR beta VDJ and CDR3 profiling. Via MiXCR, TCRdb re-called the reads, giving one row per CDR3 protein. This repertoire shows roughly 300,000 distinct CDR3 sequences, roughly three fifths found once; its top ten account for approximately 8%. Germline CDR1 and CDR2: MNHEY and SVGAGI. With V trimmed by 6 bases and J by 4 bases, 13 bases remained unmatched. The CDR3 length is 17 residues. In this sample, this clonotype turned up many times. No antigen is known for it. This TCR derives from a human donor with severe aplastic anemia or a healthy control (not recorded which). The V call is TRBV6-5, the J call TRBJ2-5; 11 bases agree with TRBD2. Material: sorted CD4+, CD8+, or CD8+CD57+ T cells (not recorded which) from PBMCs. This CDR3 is CASRLLAGELRGETQYF. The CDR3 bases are TGTGCCAGCAGGCTACTAGCGGGGGAGCTGCGGGGAGAGACCCAGTACTTC.